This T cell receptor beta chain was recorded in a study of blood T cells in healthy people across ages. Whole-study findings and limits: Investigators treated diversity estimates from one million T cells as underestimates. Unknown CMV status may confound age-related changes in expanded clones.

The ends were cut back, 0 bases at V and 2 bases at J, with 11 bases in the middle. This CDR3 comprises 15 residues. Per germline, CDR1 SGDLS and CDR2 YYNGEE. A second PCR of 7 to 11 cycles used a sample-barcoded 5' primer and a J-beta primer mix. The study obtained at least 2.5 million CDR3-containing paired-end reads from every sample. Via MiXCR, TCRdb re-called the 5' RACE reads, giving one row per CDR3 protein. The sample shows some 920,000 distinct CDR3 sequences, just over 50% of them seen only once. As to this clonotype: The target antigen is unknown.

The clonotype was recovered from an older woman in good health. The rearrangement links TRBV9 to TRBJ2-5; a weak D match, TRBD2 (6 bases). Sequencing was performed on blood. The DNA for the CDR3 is TGTGCCAGCAGCGTAGGAGGGGCGGGACAAGAGACCCAGTACTTC. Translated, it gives CASSVGGAGQETQYF.